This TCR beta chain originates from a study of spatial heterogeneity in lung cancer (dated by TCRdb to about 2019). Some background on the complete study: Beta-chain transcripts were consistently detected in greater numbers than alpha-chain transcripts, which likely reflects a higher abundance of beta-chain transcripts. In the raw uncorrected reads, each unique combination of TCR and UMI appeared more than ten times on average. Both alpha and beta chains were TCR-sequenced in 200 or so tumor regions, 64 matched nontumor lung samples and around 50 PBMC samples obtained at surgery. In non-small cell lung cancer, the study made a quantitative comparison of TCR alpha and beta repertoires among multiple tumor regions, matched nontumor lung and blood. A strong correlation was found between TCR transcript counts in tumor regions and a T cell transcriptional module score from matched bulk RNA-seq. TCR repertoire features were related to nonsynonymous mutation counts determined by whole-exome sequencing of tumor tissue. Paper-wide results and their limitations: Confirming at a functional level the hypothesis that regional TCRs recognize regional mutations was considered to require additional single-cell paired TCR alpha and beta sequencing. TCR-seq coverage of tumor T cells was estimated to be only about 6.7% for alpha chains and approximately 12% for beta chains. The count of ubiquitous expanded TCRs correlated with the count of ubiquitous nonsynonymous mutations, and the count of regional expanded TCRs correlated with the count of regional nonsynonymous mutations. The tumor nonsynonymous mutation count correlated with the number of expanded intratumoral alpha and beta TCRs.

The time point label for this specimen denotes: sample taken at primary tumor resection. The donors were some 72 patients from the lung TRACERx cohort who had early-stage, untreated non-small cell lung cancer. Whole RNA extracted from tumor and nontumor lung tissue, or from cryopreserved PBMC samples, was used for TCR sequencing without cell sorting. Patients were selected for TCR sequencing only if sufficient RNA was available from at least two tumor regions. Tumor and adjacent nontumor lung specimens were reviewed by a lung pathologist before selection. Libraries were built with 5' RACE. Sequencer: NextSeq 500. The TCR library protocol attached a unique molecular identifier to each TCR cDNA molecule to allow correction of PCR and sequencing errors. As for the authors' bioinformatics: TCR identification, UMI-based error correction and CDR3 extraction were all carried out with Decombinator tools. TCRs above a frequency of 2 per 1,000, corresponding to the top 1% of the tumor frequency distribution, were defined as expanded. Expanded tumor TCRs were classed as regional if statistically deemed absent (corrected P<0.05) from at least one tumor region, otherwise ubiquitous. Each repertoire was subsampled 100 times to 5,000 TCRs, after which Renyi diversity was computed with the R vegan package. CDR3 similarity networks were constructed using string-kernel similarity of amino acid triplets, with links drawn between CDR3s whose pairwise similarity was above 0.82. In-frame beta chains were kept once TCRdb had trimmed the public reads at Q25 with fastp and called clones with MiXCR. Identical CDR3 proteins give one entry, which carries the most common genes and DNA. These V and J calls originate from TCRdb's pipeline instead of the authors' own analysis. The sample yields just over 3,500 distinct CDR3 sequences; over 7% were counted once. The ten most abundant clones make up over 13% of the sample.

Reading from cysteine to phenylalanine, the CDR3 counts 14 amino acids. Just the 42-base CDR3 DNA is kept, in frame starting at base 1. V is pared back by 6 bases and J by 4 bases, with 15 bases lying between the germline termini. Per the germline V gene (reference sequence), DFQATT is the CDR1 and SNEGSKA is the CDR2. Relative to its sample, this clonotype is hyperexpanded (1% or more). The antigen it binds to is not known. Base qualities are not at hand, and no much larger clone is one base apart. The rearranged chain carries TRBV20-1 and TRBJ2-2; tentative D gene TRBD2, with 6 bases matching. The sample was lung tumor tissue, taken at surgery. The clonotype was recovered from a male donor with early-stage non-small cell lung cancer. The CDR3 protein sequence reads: CSAQTSRVTGELFF. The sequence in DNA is TGCAGTGCCCAGACTAGTCGGGTCACCGGGGAGCTGTTTTTT.